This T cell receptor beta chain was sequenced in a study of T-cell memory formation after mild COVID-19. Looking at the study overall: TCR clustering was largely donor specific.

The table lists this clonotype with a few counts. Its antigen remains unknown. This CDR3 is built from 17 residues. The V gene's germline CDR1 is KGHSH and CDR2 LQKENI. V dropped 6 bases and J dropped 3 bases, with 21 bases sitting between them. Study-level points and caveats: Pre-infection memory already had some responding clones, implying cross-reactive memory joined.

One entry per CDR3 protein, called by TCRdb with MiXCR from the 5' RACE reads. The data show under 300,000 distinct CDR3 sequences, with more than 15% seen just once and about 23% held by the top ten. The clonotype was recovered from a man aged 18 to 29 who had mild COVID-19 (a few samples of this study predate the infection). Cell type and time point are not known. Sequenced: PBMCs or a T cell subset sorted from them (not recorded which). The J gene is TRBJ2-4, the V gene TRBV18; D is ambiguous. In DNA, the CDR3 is TGTGCCAGCTCCTTAGAACGCCCCCAGAGAGTCAAAAACATTCAGTACTTC. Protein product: CASSLERPQRVKNIQYF.